Detailed here is one TCR beta chain. The sample belongs to a study of blood T cell repertoires in COVID-19. Study as a whole: There were acute and convalescent COVID-19 samples, and they came from the United States, Italy and Spain. Sources were T cells, B-cell-depleted T cells, or PBMCs; the material itself was cDNA or gDNA.

Authors' methods: Researchers report that nucleated cell counts were estimated from reference gene primer amplification. Data came from immunoSEQ multiplex PCR; TCRdb stores just in-frame clones and leaves some out. The V and J calls and clone size are taken from that table; D and trimming were inferred from the DNA. The data contain around 160,000 clones, about four fifths of them singletons. The clonotype comes from a woman of 80 years or more with acute or convalescent COVID-19. Input material: peripheral blood.

CDR3: CASSLWPGLNTGELFF. The DNA for the CDR3 is TGTGCCAGCAGTTTATGGCCGGGACTTAACACCGGGGAGCTGTTTTTT. The chain combines TRBV27 with TRBJ2-2, with a possible D match to TRBD2 (6 bases). CDR1 and CDR2 (germline): MNHEY, SMNVEV (reference sequence). V shed 1 base and J shed 2 bases, with 11 bases lying between them. The CDR3 consists of 16 residues.